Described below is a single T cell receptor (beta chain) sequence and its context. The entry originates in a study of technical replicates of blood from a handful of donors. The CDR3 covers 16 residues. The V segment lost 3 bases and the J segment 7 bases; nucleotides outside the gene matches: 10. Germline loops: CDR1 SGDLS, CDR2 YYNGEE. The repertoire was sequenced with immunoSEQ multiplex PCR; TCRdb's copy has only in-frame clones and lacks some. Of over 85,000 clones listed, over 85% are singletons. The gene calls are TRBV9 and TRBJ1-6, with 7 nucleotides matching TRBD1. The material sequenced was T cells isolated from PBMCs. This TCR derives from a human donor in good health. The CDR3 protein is CASSAYGTDLNSPLHF. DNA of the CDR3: TGTGCCAGCAGCGCTTACGGGACAGACTTAAATTCACCCCTCCACTTT.